Presented here are 25 T cell receptor beta chains from one specimen sequenced in a study of shared clonotypes between healthy human individuals. Assay: immunoSEQ multiplex PCR; the TCRdb copy retains only in-frame clones and omits some. The sample contains millions of clones, 85% to 95% of which appear only once. Terminally differentiated effector memory CD45RA+ cells were excluded from the naive CD8 cells, which were CD45RO-negative and positively selected for CCR7. Sequenced material: naive CD8+ T cells from PBMCs. The receptors here all came from a man younger than 30 in good health. Some clones in this sample may be carry-over from other donors' samples.

The chain employs TRBV28 and TRBJ1-3; D uncertain. Trimming shortened V by 1 base and J by 0 bases, and 10 bases separated the two germline ends. There are 16 residues in the CDR3. CDR1 and CDR2 (germline): MDHEN, SYDVKM. CDR3 region: CASSLLDGNSGNTIYF. The CDR3 bases are TGTGCCAGCAGTTTATTGGACGGGAACTCTGGAAACACCATATATTTT.

This chain joins TRBV11-2 and TRBJ1-2; 8 bases align to TRBD1. CDR1 is SGHAT and CDR2 is FQNNGV in the germline V gene. Trimming at V came to 5 bases and at J to 8 bases, leaving 7 bases not matched to a gene. The CDR3 length is 13 residues. CDR3 coding DNA: TGTGCCAGCAGCCCGGCCGGGACAGGAGGCTACACCTTC. The encoded protein is CASSPAGTGGYTF.

As concerns this clone: The sample has other DNA sequences that encode this CDR3 too. The CDR3 here is CASSLSGRNYEQYF. In DNA form, the CDR3 reads TGTGCCAGCAGTTTGAGCGGGAGGAACTACGAGCAGTACTTC. V usage is TRBV27 and J usage is TRBJ2-7, with TRBD2 identical over 9 bases. Trimming removed 3 bases from V and 3 bases from J; junction bases left unmatched: 3. Germline-derived CDR1 and CDR2 are MNHEY and SMNVEV (reference sequence). This CDR3 spans 14 amino acids.

This clone was recorded once. V usage is TRBV10-3 and J usage is TRBJ2-7, with D perhaps matching TRBD2 (6 bases). V was clipped by 0 bases and J by 7 bases, with 19 bases between them. The CDR3 sequence is 16 residues long. Germline values: CDR1 ENHRY, CDR2 SYGVKD. The CDR3 DNA follows: TGTGCCATCAGTGAGTCGCTTCGGCTAGCGACGAAAGAGCAGTACTTC. Translating gives CAISESLRLATKEQYF.

This clone was seen only once. J is TRBJ2-7 and V is TRBV27; the D call may be TRBD1 or TRBD2 (7 bases each). Trimming pared 5 bases from V and 5 bases from J, leaving 16 bases between. CDR1 is MNHEY, CDR2 SMNVEV, per germline (reference sequence). The CDR3 contains 14 residues. The CDR3 is CASSIGRGGHEQYF. The DNA for the CDR3 is TGTGCCAGCAGTATCGGCAGGGGGGGCCACGAGCAGTACTTC.

The V gene is TRBV7-2, the J gene TRBJ2-7, with D tentatively TRBD1 (5 bases). This CDR3 contains 13 residues. The V gene lost 7 bases and the J gene lost 2 bases, with 12 bases spanning the gap. In germline, CDR1 is SGHTA, CDR2 FQGNSA. The DNA for the CDR3 is TGTGCCAGCAACCAAGGGGTGCCCTACGAGCAGTACTTC. Protein: CASNQGVPYEQYF. The full variable domain, with the rest looked up from reference TRBV7-2 and TRBJ2-7, is GAGVSQSPSNKVTEKGKDVELRCDPISGHTALYWYRQSLGQGLEFLIYFQGNSAPDKSGLPSDRFSAERTGGSVSTLTIQRTQQEDSAVYLCASNQGVPYEQYFGPGTRLTVT.

The rearrangement joins TRBV19 to TRBJ1-3, with D possibly being TRBD1 (5 bases). This CDR3 spans 15 amino acids. Trimming cost V 5 bases and J 2 bases, with 13 bases left between them. Germline V gene lookup returns CDR1 LNHDA and CDR2 SQIVND (reference sequence). CDR3 nucleotides: TGTGCCAGTAGTTTACTCGGGACCGCTGGAAACACCATATATTTT. Its translation: CASSLLGTAGNTIYF.

V is TRBV10-2 and J is TRBJ1-6; TRBD1 might be the D (5 bases). Trimming stripped 8 bases from V and 10 bases from J, with 15 bases between. The CDR3 contains 13 residues. Per germline, CDR1 WSHSY and CDR2 SAAADI. CDR3 residues: CASLRGPESPLHF. CDR3 coding DNA: TGCGCCAGCCTACGGGGACCCGAGTCACCCCTCCACTTT.

The V and J genes are TRBV7-9 and TRBJ2-3; tentatively, D is TRBD1 or TRBD2 (5 bases each). With 6 bases removed from V and 2 bases from J, the gap between germline ends came to 9 bases. This CDR3 contains 13 residues. Germline V gene sequence: CDR1 SEHNR, CDR2 FQNEAQ (reference sequence). The CDR3 sequence is CASRSGLTDTQYF. Written as DNA, the CDR3 is TGTGCCAGCAGATCGGGGCTCACAGATACGCAGTATTTT.

Comments on this clone: Other DNA sequences in the sample encode the same CDR3. The rearrangement links TRBV27 to TRBJ2-2; possibly TRBD2 for D (5 bases). Trimming cost V 5 bases and J 7 bases, with 11 bases left between them. CDR3 length: 13 amino acids. Looked up from germline, CDR1 is MNHEY and CDR2 is SMNVEV (reference sequence). The CDR3 nucleotides read TGTGCCAGCAGTCTGTCGGGGATCGGGGAGCTGTTTTTT. This codes for CASSLSGIGELFF.

The chain combines TRBV11-2 with TRBJ2-1, with 10 bases fitting TRBD2. V shed 3 bases, J shed 0 bases, and the junction held 8 bases outside the gene matches. Germline V lookup: CDR1 SGHAT, CDR2 FQNNGV. The CDR3 length is 18 residues. This chain's CDR3 is CASSFPKTSGPSYNEQFF. CDR3 in DNA: TGTGCCAGCAGCTTTCCCAAGACTAGCGGGCCCTCCTACAATGAGCAGTTCTTC.

The genes are TRBV7-9 and TRBJ2-5, with 12 positions matching TRBD2. The J call may be in error: the DNA end matches TRBJ2-7 better. Germline V gene data show CDR1 as SEHNR and CDR2 as FQNEAQ (reference sequence). The CDR3 has 14 amino acids. In nucleotides, the CDR3 is TGTGCCAGCAGTTCGACTAGCGGGAGCTCCGAGCAGTACTTC. Translated: CASSSTSGSSEQYF.

The chain links TRBV6-5 to TRBJ1-1, with D maybe TRBD1 (5 bases). Per the germline V gene, CDR1 is MNHEY and CDR2 is SVGAGI. Trimming took 8 bases from V and 6 from J, leaving 16 bases between them. CDR3 length: 13 amino acids. CDR3 in DNA: TGTGCCAGCCTTCCAGGGAAATTCGCTGAAGCTTTCTTT. Translating gives CASLPGKFAEAFF.

This clone was seen a single time. The rearrangement joins TRBV2 to TRBJ2-3, with D unclear. V lost 5 bases, J lost 5 bases, and 5 bases lay in between. The germline gives CDR1 SNHLY, CDR2 FYNNEI. The CDR3 spans 11 residues. The CDR3 sequence: CASSPLDTQYF. CDR3 in DNA: TGTGCCAGCAGTCCCTTAGATACGCAGTATTTT.

V gene TRBV5-8 combines with J gene TRBJ1-2; D unclear. V was cut by 3 bases and J by 4 bases, with 13 bases left in between. The CDR3 totals 14 residues. From germline, CDR1 is SGHTS and CDR2 YDEGEE. CDR3 sequence (DNA): TGTGCCAGCAGCTCGGCGTGGGCCCCCTATGGCTACACCTTC. This gives the protein CASSSAWAPYGYTF. Full variable domain (remainder filled in from reference TRBV5-8 and TRBJ1-2): EAGVTQSPTHLIKTRGQQATLRCSPISGHTSVYWYQQALGLGLQFLLWYDEGEERNRGNFPPRFSGRQFPNYSSELNVNALELEDSALYLCASSSAWAPYGYTFGSGTRLTVV.

The chain employs TRBV29-1 and TRBJ2-7; no firm D call. The CDR3 contains 11 residues. Deletions cut 5 bases from V and 6 bases from J, with 11 bases between. Germline V gives CDR1 SQVTM, CDR2 ANQGSEA. In DNA form, the CDR3 reads TGCAGCGTTTTGAAGACACCCGAGCAGTACTTC. Translating it yields CSVLKTPEQYF.

The chain links TRBV7-3 to TRBJ2-7; TRBD1 matches 8 bases. V dropped 5 bases and J dropped 2; count of bases not matched to a gene: 11. CDR1 and CDR2 (germline): SGHTA, FQGTGA. The CDR3 is made up of 16 amino acids. CDR3 loop: CASSPRGQEGTYEQYF. CDR3 nucleotide sequence: TGTGCCAGCAGCCCCAGGGGACAGGAGGGGACCTACGAGCAGTACTTC.

This chain links TRBV29-1 with TRBJ2-2, with a weak D call TRBD2 (7 bases). The germline V gene has CDR1 SQVTM and CDR2 ANQGSEA. The CDR3 runs 12 residues. V gave up 6 bases and J gave up 4 bases, with 9 bases separating them. This chain's CDR3 is CSVRGATGELFF. Written as DNA, the CDR3 is TGCAGCGTCCGGGGGGCCACCGGGGAGCTGTTTTTT.

This chain uses TRBV11-3 with TRBJ2-7, with unresolved D. The germline V gene has CDR1 SGHNT and CDR2 YENEEA. CDR3 length equals 14 residues. Trimming removed 7 bases at V and 0 bases at J, with 13 bases between. The CDR3 sequence: CASTLGGPSYEQYF. The CDR3 nucleotides read TGTGCCAGCACCTTGGGCGGCCCCTCCTACGAGCAGTACTTC.

J is TRBJ2-1 and V is TRBV27; perhaps D is TRBD1 or TRBD2 (6 bases each). The CDR3 totals 17 residues. V was clipped by 8 bases and J by 2 bases, with 22 bases between them. Germline-derived CDR1 and CDR2 are MNHEY and SMNVEV (reference sequence). CDR3 sequence: CASGNPGGRAAYNEQFF. The CDR3, as DNA: TGTGCCAGCGGAAACCCTGGGGGGCGGGCCGCCTACAATGAGCAGTTCTTC.

The chain joins TRBV28 to TRBJ2-7; D assignment may be TRBD1 or TRBD2 (6 bases each). The CDR3 is 12 amino acids. The V gene's germline CDR1 is MDHEN and CDR2 SYDVKM. V was cut by 7 bases and J by 9 bases, with 16 bases left in between. This chain's CDR3 is CASTPRGERQYF. In nucleotides, the CDR3 is TGTGCCAGCACTCCAAGGGGGGAGAGGCAGTACTTC.

CDR3 region: CASSQKFTGLNYGYTF. DNA for the CDR3: TGCGCCAGCAGCCAAAAATTCACAGGACTTAACTATGGCTACACCTTC. The V and J genes are TRBV4-3 and TRBJ1-2; perhaps TRBD1 as D (5 bases). The germline V and J ends were trimmed by 2 bases and 1 base, with 14 bases remaining between them. Looked up from germline, CDR1 is LGHNA and CDR2 is YSLEER. This CDR3 is built from 16 residues.

This clone was found a few times. The genes are TRBV9 and TRBJ1-1; a weak D match, TRBD1 (5 bases). From germline, CDR1 is SGDLS and CDR2 YYNGEE. Trimming stripped 0 bases from V and 5 bases from J, with 11 bases between. The CDR3 loop spans 14 amino acids. CDR3 residues: CASSVGGEPTEAFF. CDR3 DNA sequence: TGTGCCAGCAGCGTAGGAGGGGAACCAACTGAAGCTTTCTTT.

About this clone itself: Other DNA sequences of this sample code for an identical CDR3. J is TRBJ2-7 and V is TRBV14, with D unclear. The CDR3 runs 12 residues. The germline V and J ends were trimmed by 1 base and 4 bases, with 5 bases remaining between them. Germline-derived CDR1 and CDR2 are SGHDN and FVKESK. In nucleotides, the CDR3 is TGTGCCAGCAGCCAAGCCTGGTACGAGCAGTACTTC. It specifies CASSQAWYEQYF.

Details on this clone: The same CDR3 can be traced to other DNA sequences in this sample. The chain uses TRBV6-5 and TRBJ2-4; D unclear. This CDR3 spans 15 amino acids. Per germline, CDR1 MNHEY and CDR2 SVGAGI. V lost 5 bases and J lost 1, with 12 bases in between. The CDR3 reads CASSPVGLAKNIQYF. For the CDR3, the DNA is TGTGCCAGCAGTCCCGTGGGCTTGGCCAAAAACATTCAGTACTTC.